What follows are 28 T cell receptor beta chains derived from one specimen sequenced in a study of T cell responses to AZD1222 COVID-19 vaccine. Produced via immunoSEQ multiplex PCR; TCRdb's table is partial and in-frame only. Among about 69,000 clones listed, approximately 90% were seen once. Source: peripheral blood, taken on day 0 of AZD1222 vaccination. These receptors came from an adult in good health.

This chain links TRBV5-1 with TRBJ1-6; 11 positions agree with TRBD1. The V segment lost 4 bases and the J segment 7 bases; nucleotides outside the gene matches: 13. CDR1 is SGHRS and CDR2 is YFSETQ in the germline V gene. The CDR3 has 18 amino acids. The CDR3, as DNA: TGCGCCAGCAGCCCGCGGACAGGGGGCGCGGGTATGAATTCACCCCTCCACTTT. It specifies CASSPRTGGAGMNSPLHF.

In DNA, the CDR3 is TGTGCCTGGAGTGGAGTGGCCTTACGGGGCTACACCTTC. Translation: CAWSGVALRGYTF. The J gene is TRBJ1-2, the V gene TRBV30; D remains ambiguous. Between the trimmed V and J ends, which lost 1 base and 8 bases, there was a span of 14 bases. The CDR3 is 13 residues long. Germline assignment: CDR1 GTSNPN and CDR2 SVGIG (reference sequence).

The chain uses TRBV2 and TRBJ2-2; D is unresolved. The length of the CDR3 is 16 residues. Trimming left V 0 bases short and J 5 bases short, with 13 bases between. Germline loops: CDR1 SNHLY, CDR2 FYNNEI. Here the CDR3 reads CASSEAGLGNTGELFF. The CDR3 region has the DNA TGTGCCAGCAGTGAAGCAGGGTTGGGTAATACCGGGGAGCTGTTTTTT. Looking up the rest from reference TRBV2 and TRBJ2-2 gives the full variable domain: EPEVTQTPSHQVTQMGQEVILRCVPISNHLYFYWYRQILGQKVEFLVSFYNNEISEKSEIFDDQFSVERPDGSNFTLKIRSTKLEDSAMYFCASSEAGLGNTGELFFGEGSRLTVL.

The chain couples TRBV6-2 or TRBV6-3 to TRBJ2-4; either TRBD1 or TRBD2 may supply D (5 bases each). The CDR3 runs to 16 residues. Germline assignment: CDR1 MNHEY and CDR2 SVGEGT. The V gene lost 5 bases and the J gene lost 2 bases, with 16 bases spanning the gap. The CDR3, as DNA: TGTGCCAGCAGTGCCTCCGGGACGAACACCAAAAACATTCAGTACTTC. Its protein product is CASSASGTNTKNIQYF.

This sequence joins TRBV28 and TRBJ2-1, with a weak D call TRBD2 (6 bases). With 5 bases removed from V and 9 bases from J, the gap between germline ends came to 20 bases. The CDR3 has 15 amino acids. From germline, CDR1 is MDHEN and CDR2 SYDVKM. CDR3 residues: CASSPWGRGNSEQFF. The DNA for the CDR3 is TGTGCCAGCAGTCCGTGGGGCCGCGGGAACAGTGAGCAGTTCTTC.

Only one count was recorded for this clone. V gene TRBV12-3 or TRBV12-4 combines with J gene TRBJ1-2; the D is unclear. V lost 8 bases and J lost 4, with 11 bases in between. This CDR3 has 12 residues. In DNA form, the CDR3 reads TGTGCCAGCGCAGGTGCGAGCTATGGCTACACCTTC. This sequence encodes CASAGASYGYTF.

V is TRBV28 and J is TRBJ1-2; possible D gene TRBD1, 5 bases. The CDR3 consists of 12 residues. Germline values: CDR1 MDHEN, CDR2 SYDVKM. The V gene lost 6 bases and the J gene lost 8 bases, with 13 bases spanning the gap. The CDR3 sequence: CASSRHWGGYTF. In nucleotides, the CDR3 is TGTGCCAGCAGCCGACACTGGGGCGGCTACACCTTC.

The chain couples TRBV11-3 to TRBJ1-1; perhaps TRBD1 as D (6 bases). Germline V gene lookup returns CDR1 SGHNT and CDR2 YENEEA. The germline V and J ends were trimmed by 5 bases and 2 bases, with 9 bases remaining between them. The length of the CDR3 is 13 residues. The CDR3 DNA reads TGTGCCAGCAGCCAGGACAGTAACACTGAAGCTTTCTTT. It codes for CASSQDSNTEAFF.

The J gene is TRBJ2-3, the V gene TRBV25-1; 9 bases agree with TRBD1. Trimming removed 9 bases from V and 4 bases from J; junction bases left unmatched: 8. Germline CDR1 MGHDK, CDR2 SYGVNS. CDR3 length: 14 residues. Here the CDR3 reads CASAPDRGADTQYF. For the CDR3, the DNA is TGTGCCAGTGCCCCGGACAGGGGCGCAGATACGCAGTATTTT.

This clone was counted a few times. V and J are TRBV14 and TRBJ1-1, with a weak D call TRBD1 (5 bases). Germline loops: CDR1 SGHDN, CDR2 FVKESK. Trimming removed 4 bases at V and 8 bases at J, with 14 bases between. This CDR3 spans 13 amino acids. The CDR3 DNA is TGTGCCAGCAGCCTAGATTATGGGACCGAAGCTTTCTTT. Encoded protein: CASSLDYGTEAFF. The full variable domain, in which reference TRBV14 and TRBJ1-1 provide the parts outside the CDR3, is EAGVTQFPSHSVIEKGQTVTLRCDPISGHDNLYWYRRVMGKEIKFLLHFVKESKQDESGMPNNRFLAERTGGTYSTLKVQPAELEDSGVYFCASSLDYGTEAFFGQGTRLTVV.

This chain connects TRBV3-1 (or the pseudogene TRBV3-2) to TRBJ1-5, with D perhaps matching TRBD1 (5 bases). V lost 1 base and J lost 4, with 20 bases in between. CDR1 and CDR2 (germline): LGHDT, YNNKEL (reference sequence). This CDR3 is 18 amino acids long. The DNA of the CDR3 is TGTGCCAGCAGCCAAGGGGGGTCACGGAGGGTGGGGAATCAGCCCCAGCATTTT. This translates into CASSQGGSRRVGNQPQHF.

This chain uses TRBV14 with TRBJ1-2; D is possibly TRBD1 (5 bases). V lost 3 bases and J 2 bases, leaving 7 bases between the germline ends. This CDR3 comprises 13 residues. Germline CDR1 and CDR2: SGHDN and FVKESK. CDR3 sequence reads: CASSQEGNYGYTF. As DNA, the CDR3 is TGTGCCAGCAGCCAGGAGGGGAACTATGGCTACACCTTC. The complete variable domain, with remaining parts taken from reference TRBV14 and TRBJ1-2, reads EAGVTQFPSHSVIEKGQTVTLRCDPISGHDNLYWYRRVMGKEIKFLLHFVKESKQDESGMPNNRFLAERTGGTYSTLKVQPAELEDSGVYFCASSQEGNYGYTFGSGTRLTVV.

The rearrangement joins TRBV7-2 to TRBJ1-4, with 7 bases aligning to TRBD1. Germline CDR1 and CDR2: SGHTA and FQGNSA. This CDR3 has 14 amino acids. V lost 5 bases, J lost 5 bases, and 5 bases stayed unmatched. For the CDR3, the DNA is TGTGCCAGCAGCCGGGACAGCCTGAATGAAAAACTGTTTTTT. Translating gives CASSRDSLNEKLFF.

The J gene is TRBJ1-1, the V gene TRBV28, with a weak D call TRBD1 (6 bases). The V and J ends lost 9 bases and 3 bases respectively, with 11 bases between them. This CDR3 contains 12 residues. Per the germline V gene, CDR1 is MDHEN and CDR2 is SYDVKM. CDR3 sequence reads: CASSGGYTEAFF. The DNA of the CDR3 is TGTGCCAGTTCTGGGGGCTACACTGAAGCTTTCTTT.

This clone showed up just once. This chain uses TRBV2 with TRBJ2-7; TRBD1 matches at 7 bases. This CDR3 is 14 amino acids long. The germline V gene encodes CDR1 SNHLY and CDR2 FYNNEI. V gave up 6 bases and J gave up 4 bases; unmatched junction bases: 9. The CDR3 loop is CASRETGTAYEQYF. The CDR3 DNA reads as TGTGCCAGCAGAGAGACAGGGACGGCGTACGAGCAGTACTTC.

The V gene is TRBV9, the J gene TRBJ2-6; D may be TRBD1 (6 bases). This CDR3 has 19 amino acids. The germline CDR1 and CDR2 sequences are SGDLS and YYNGEE. Trimming cost V 4 bases and J 1 base, with 21 bases left between them. The CDR3 DNA reads as TGTGCCAGCAGCCCGCAGACGGGACAAGGCCCATCTGGGGCCAACGTCCTGACTTTC. It specifies CASSPQTGQGPSGANVLTF.

With respect to this clone: The same CDR3 also results from other DNA sequences found in this sample. The chain recombines TRBV6-5 with TRBJ1-1; a weak D match, TRBD1 (5 bases). The V gene lost 2 bases and the J gene lost 1 base, with 5 bases spanning the gap. Germline lookup yields CDR1 MNHEY and CDR2 SVGAGI. The CDR3 consists of 13 residues. Here the CDR3 DNA reads TGTGCCAGCAGTTACGGGGGGAACACTGAAGCTTTCTTT. This translates into CASSYGGNTEAFF.

The genes are TRBV18 and TRBJ1-2; 12 bases align to TRBD1. CDR1 is KGHSH, CDR2 LQKENI, per germline. With 1 base clipped from V and 4 bases from J, the junction kept 7 bases outside the gene matches. This CDR3 has 17 residues. This CDR3 is CASSPRGQGAFSYGYTF. Here the CDR3 DNA reads TGTGCCAGCTCACCACGGGGACAGGGGGCTTTTTCCTATGGCTACACCTTC. The whole variable domain, remainder taken from reference TRBV18 and TRBJ1-2, is NAGVMQNPRHLVRRRGQEARLRCSPMKGHSHVYWYRQLPEEGLKFMVYLQKENIIDESGMPKERFSAEFPKEGPSILRIQQVVRGDSAAYFCASSPRGQGAFSYGYTFGSGTRLTVV.

V gene TRBV27 combines with J gene TRBJ1-1; no clear D. Trimming stripped 0 bases from V and 3 bases from J, with 8 bases between. The CDR3 is 14 residues long. Germline V gene data show CDR1 as MNHEY and CDR2 as SMNVEV (reference sequence). The CDR3 loop is CASSLSLGYTEAFF. For the CDR3, the DNA is TGTGCCAGCAGTTTATCTCTAGGGTACACTGAAGCTTTCTTT.

This chain connects TRBV10-3 to TRBJ1-2; 8 bases match TRBD1. The CDR3 loop spans 13 amino acids. The germline CDR1 and CDR2 sequences are ENHRY and SYGVKD. The ends lost 6 bases at V and 8 bases at J; junction bases unmatched: 8. This CDR3 is CAISPGGAEGYTF. CDR3 DNA: TGTGCCATCAGCCCAGGGGGCGCGGAGGGCTACACCTTC.

This chain joins TRBV5-6 and TRBJ1-2; D is uncertain. Germline V gene data show CDR1 as SGHDT and CDR2 as YYEEEE. The V gene lost 0 bases and the J gene lost 7 bases, with 4 bases spanning the gap. The CDR3 runs to 11 residues. CDR3 bases: TGTGCCAGCAGCTTGGATAGTGGCTACACCTTC. This translates into CASSLDSGYTF. The whole variable domain, filled in from reference TRBV5-6 and TRBJ1-2, reads DAGVTQSPTHLIKTRGQQVTLRCSPKSGHDTVSWYQQALGQGPQFIFQYYEEEERQRGNFPDRFSGHQFPNYSSELNVNALLLGDSALYLCASSLDSGYTFGSGTRLTVV.

V and J are TRBV9 and TRBJ2-5, with D uncertain. Trimming pared 4 bases from V and 4 bases from J, leaving 11 bases between. CDR1 SGDLS and CDR2 YYNGEE come from the germline V gene. This CDR3 is built from 13 residues. The CDR3 coding sequence is TGTGCCAGCAGCACCCCCTCAGTAGAGACCCAGTACTTC. It yields the protein CASSTPSVETQYF.

This clone was seen a few times. This rearrangement joins TRBV6-5 to TRBJ2-6; no firm D call. Deletions cut 6 bases from V and 0 bases from J, with 6 bases between. The CDR3 runs to 14 residues. Germline lookup yields CDR1 MNHEY and CDR2 SVGAGI. The CDR3 spells CASSVYSGANVLTF. Written as DNA, the CDR3 is TGTGCCAGCAGCGTCTACTCTGGGGCCAACGTCCTGACTTTC.

The chain combines TRBV5-5 with TRBJ2-7; D not resolved. The CDR3 consists of 11 residues. Trimming took off 0 bases at V and 5 bases at J, with 3 bases between the two ends. Germline assignment: CDR1 SGHKS and CDR2 YYEKEE (reference sequence). This chain's CDR3 is CASSLVNEQYF. In DNA form, the CDR3 reads TGTGCCAGCAGCTTGGTAAACGAGCAGTACTTC.

The V and J genes are TRBV6-5 and TRBJ2-3, with TRBD2 matching over 7 bases. V gave up 0 bases and J gave up 12 bases; unmatched junction bases: 6. From germline, CDR1 is MNHEY and CDR2 SVGAGI. The CDR3 runs 13 residues. The CDR3 sequence: CASSYSVSGTQYF. CDR3 nucleotide sequence: TGTGCCAGCAGTTACTCGGTCAGCGGGACTCAGTATTTT.

The chain recombines TRBV28 with TRBJ2-7, with 7 bases fitting TRBD1. Germline V gene data show CDR1 as MDHEN and CDR2 as SYDVKM. V lost 7 bases to trimming and J lost 7 bases; unmatched junction nucleotides: 10. This CDR3 has 13 residues. CDR3 amino acids: CASIRGQDREQYF. The CDR3, as DNA: TGTGCCAGCATTCGCGGACAGGACCGGGAGCAGTACTTC.

The rearrangement links TRBV4-3 to TRBJ2-3, with 8 nucleotides matching TRBD2. Trimming at V came to 0 bases and at J to 4 bases, leaving 12 bases not matched to a gene. This CDR3 spans 18 amino acids. In germline, CDR1 is LGHNA, CDR2 YSLEER. CDR3 region: CASSQDSGGLAFPDTQYF. CDR3 nucleotide sequence: TGCGCCAGCAGCCAAGACTCTGGAGGACTAGCTTTCCCAGATACGCAGTATTTT.

The gene calls are TRBV6-6 and TRBJ1-4, with D unresolved. The CDR3 runs to 14 residues. Germline V gene lookup returns CDR1 MNHNY and CDR2 SVGAGI (reference sequence). V lost 7 bases to trimming and J lost 5 bases, with 14 bases between them. The CDR3 DNA is TGTGCCAGCACTTCCCGGGGTGGGAATGAAAAACTGTTTTTT. As protein: CASTSRGGNEKLFF.